The 26 T cell receptor beta chains in this list originate from one sample, sequenced in a study of vaccination and CD4 T cells after COVID-19. The study sequenced cultured CD4+ T cell DNA using the Oncomine TCR Beta short-read assay. TCRdb re-called the PCR reads through MiXCR, storing one row per CDR3 protein. The profile shows around 15,000 distinct CDR3 sequences, about 40% of them singletons. Antigens for these TCRs are unknown. Specified treatment: approximately nine-day PBMC culture with coronavirus spike peptide pools or control peptides (ViraFEST assay). The sequencing here drew on CD4+ T cells from blood, cultured in vitro, taken before SARS-CoV-2 vaccination. The receptors shown here come from a human donor who received a COVID-19 vaccine.

The table lists this clonotype with a few counts. This chain uses TRBV6-1 with TRBJ2-5; 7 positions match TRBD1. Trimming at V came to 8 bases and at J to 2 bases, leaving 8 bases not matched to a gene. The CDR3 loop spans 14 amino acids. The germline V gene has CDR1 MNHNS and CDR2 SASEGT. The CDR3 here is CASRDSESQETQYF. The CDR3 DNA reads TGTGCCAGCCGGGACAGCGAAAGTCAAGAGACCCAGTACTTC.

The chain employs TRBV6-1 and TRBJ2-7; D gene unclear. Germline assignment: CDR1 MNHNS and CDR2 SASEGT. The CDR3 extends over 10 amino acids. V shed 6 bases and J shed 3 bases, with 3 bases lying between them. In DNA, the CDR3 is TGTGCCAGCAGCCACTACGAGCAGTACTTC. Translating it yields CASSHYEQYF.

This clonotype was detected only a few times. The CDR3 is CASSKNRALEQYF. Written as DNA, the CDR3 is TGTGCCAGCAGTAAGAACAGGGCCCTCGAGCAGTACTTC. J is TRBJ2-7 and V is TRBV12-3 or TRBV12-4, with a possible D match to TRBD1 (6 bases). Trimming pared 5 bases from V and 6 bases from J, leaving 14 bases between. This CDR3 region has 13 residues.

The V and J genes are TRBV5-1 and TRBJ1-1; D is possibly TRBD1 (6 bases). CDR3 length: 13 residues. Trimming removed 4 bases at V and 5 bases at J, with 12 bases between. Germline loops: CDR1 SGHRS, CDR2 YFSETQ. The CDR3 loop reads CASSPSGVTEAFF. CDR3 nucleotide sequence: TGCGCCAGCAGCCCATCAGGGGTTACTGAAGCTTTCTTT.

This clonotype was counted between two and nine times. This chain links TRBV2 with TRBJ1-2, with D unclear. This CDR3 is built from 15 residues. The ends were cut back, 3 bases at V and 3 bases at J, with 14 bases in the middle. CDR1 and CDR2 (germline): SNHLY, FYNNEI. The CDR3 region is CASSDRHSGDYGYTF. In DNA, the CDR3 is TGTGCCAGCAGTGACAGACACTCAGGAGACTATGGCTACACCTTC.

This rearrangement joins TRBV7-7 to TRBJ2-1; D is perhaps TRBD1 (6 bases). Trimming shortened V by 5 bases and J by 5 bases, and 10 bases separated the two germline ends. The CDR3 covers 13 residues. CDR1 is SSHAT, CDR2 FNYEAQ, per germline (reference sequence). The CDR3 region has the DNA TGTGCCAGCAGCCGAGGACAGAACAATGAGCAGTTCTTC. It is translated as CASSRGQNNEQFF.

In this sample, this clonotype turned up a few times. The rearrangement links TRBV10-3 to TRBJ2-7; TRBD2 is a possible D gene (5 bases). In germline, CDR1 is ENHRY, CDR2 SYGVKD. Trimming left V 4 bases short and J 6 bases short, with 10 bases between. The CDR3 sequence is 12 residues long. The CDR3 coding sequence is TGTGCCATCAGTGCCACAGCGGCCGAGCAGTACTTC. Translating gives CAISATAAEQYF.

This clonotype was detected only a few times. The chain has TRBV6-1 and TRBJ1-1, with 7 bases fitting TRBD1. Germline values: CDR1 MNHNS, CDR2 SASEGT. The CDR3 is made up of 13 amino acids. V lost 7 bases to trimming and J lost 11 bases; unmatched junction nucleotides: 13. The CDR3 is CASTRDRDGGAFF. In nucleotides, the CDR3 is TGTGCCAGCACCAGAGACAGGGACGGTGGGGCTTTCTTT.

This chain's CDR3 is CASRFGTENTGELFF. The CDR3 DNA follows: TGTGCCAGCAGGTTCGGGACAGAGAACACCGGGGAGCTGTTTTTT. V and J are TRBV2 and TRBJ2-2; 7 bases map to TRBD1. There are 15 residues in the CDR3. Germline trimming cut 6 bases from V and 1 base from J; bases unmatched to any gene: 5. Germline values: CDR1 SNHLY, CDR2 FYNNEI.

The V call is TRBV12-3 or TRBV12-4, the J call TRBJ2-7; D is perhaps TRBD1 or TRBD2 (5 bases each). Between the trimmed V and J ends, which lost 1 base and 3 bases, there was a span of 7 bases. The CDR3 extends over 13 amino acids. CDR3 nucleotides: TGTGCCAGCAGTTTAGGGGACGGCTACGAGCAGTACTTC. This encodes CASSLGDGYEQYF.

The rearrangement links TRBV6-1 to TRBJ2-5, with TRBD2 matching over 7 bases. J was trimmed by 3 bases and V by 4 bases; bases with no gene match: 2. This CDR3 has 13 residues. Germline-derived CDR1 and CDR2 are MNHNS and SASEGT. The CDR3 region is CASSASGEETQYF. As DNA, the CDR3 is TGTGCCAGCAGTGCTAGCGGCGAAGAGACCCAGTACTTC.

The chain employs TRBV12-3 or TRBV12-4 and TRBJ2-3; no clear D. The CDR3 length is 11 residues. The ends were cut back, 6 bases at V and 3 bases at J, with 4 bases in the middle. The CDR3 spells CASSRTDTQYF. The CDR3 DNA sequence: TGTGCCAGCAGCCGGACAGATACGCAGTATTTT.

In its sample, this clonotype was seen a few times. The V call is TRBV6-1, the J call TRBJ2-1; D might be TRBD1 (5 bases). The CDR3 extends over 12 amino acids. With 6 bases removed from V and 12 bases from J, the gap between germline ends came to 15 bases. Germline lookup yields CDR1 MNHNS and CDR2 SASEGT. CDR3 nucleotides: TGTGCCAGCAGGCCGGAGTGGGGCCGGCAGTTCTTC. Translation gives CASRPEWGRQFF.

The V gene is TRBV19, the J gene TRBJ2-5; 7 nucleotides agree with TRBD2. CDR3 length equals 13 residues. J gave up 3 bases and V 9 bases, and 7 bases lay outside the gene matches. Germline CDR1 and CDR2: LNHDA and SQIVND (reference sequence). The CDR3 nucleotides are TGTGCCAGCAGCGCCGGGGGGAAAGAGACCCAGTACTTC. Translated, it gives CASSAGGKETQYF.

The genes are TRBV29-1 and TRBJ2-3, with D maybe TRBD1 (6 bases). CDR1 SQVTM and CDR2 ANQGSEA come from the germline V gene. This CDR3 has 14 amino acids. The V and J ends lost 7 bases and 0 bases respectively, with 14 bases between them. The CDR3 DNA reads as TGCAGCGCATTAACAGGGTGGAGCACAGATACGCAGTATTTT. It codes for CSALTGWSTDTQYF.

V usage is TRBV11-3 and J usage is TRBJ2-5; 8 bases are a match to TRBD1. The J segment lost 2 bases and the V segment lost 5 bases, leaving 7 bases of the junction unmatched. The CDR3 spans 15 residues. Germline V gene lookup returns CDR1 SGHNT and CDR2 YENEEA. Written as DNA, the CDR3 is TGTGCCAGCAGCCCTGGACAGGGCGGGCAAGAGACCCAGTACTTC. Its protein is CASSPGQGGQETQYF.

The table lists this clonotype with a few counts. The V call is TRBV19, the J call TRBJ2-3, with D maybe TRBD2 (7 bases). CDR1 is LNHDA and CDR2 is SQIVND in the germline V gene (reference sequence). Trimming removed 7 bases at V and 6 bases at J, with 17 bases between. CDR3 length: 14 amino acids. CDR3 DNA: TGTGCCAGTACCCTGAGGGGGGGGGCGGATACGCAGTATTTT. Encoded protein: CASTLRGGADTQYF.

The chain is built from TRBV6-1 and TRBJ2-7, with 9 bases fitting TRBD1. Trimming removed 6 bases from V and 2 bases from J; junction bases left unmatched: 5. CDR3 length equals 14 residues. The germline V gene has CDR1 MNHNS and CDR2 SASEGT. In nucleotides, the CDR3 is TGTGCCAGCAGATCCGGGACAGGGCCCTACGAGCAGTACTTC. The encoded protein is CASRSGTGPYEQYF.

This sequence joins TRBV5-1 and TRBJ2-6, with a tentative D call TRBD1 (6 bases). The CDR3 runs 15 residues. Germline V gene sequence: CDR1 SGHRS, CDR2 YFSETQ. Trimming took off 0 bases at V and 2 bases at J, with 6 bases between the two ends. The CDR3 DNA is TGCGCCAGCAGCTTGGACAGGGCTGGGGCCAACGTCCTGACTTTC. This translates into CASSLDRAGANVLTF.

V usage is TRBV2 and J usage is TRBJ2-5, with D unclear. Germline values: CDR1 SNHLY, CDR2 FYNNEI. V was shortened by 2 bases and J by 5 bases, with 15 bases between the two germline ends. The CDR3 totals 15 residues. CDR3 nucleotides: TGTGCCAGCAGTGAAACACAGTTGGTGGTGGAGACCCAGTACTTC. This gives the protein CASSETQLVVETQYF.

This clonotype has a single count. This CDR3 is CAWSRGSRNTGELFF. The CDR3 DNA sequence: TGTGCCTGGAGTCGGGGCTCTCGAAACACCGGGGAGCTGTTTTTT. V is TRBV30 and J is TRBJ2-2; D possibly matches TRBD1 or TRBD2 (5 bases each). Trimming stripped 2 bases from V and 2 bases from J, with 12 bases between. CDR1 is GTSNPN and CDR2 is SVGIG in the germline V gene (reference sequence). The CDR3 consists of 15 residues.

The rearrangement links TRBV15 to TRBJ1-6, with 7 bases that match TRBD1. Unmatched junction bases numbered 9, after V lost 5 bases and J lost 8 bases. The germline V gene encodes CDR1 LNHNV and CDR2 YYDKDF (reference sequence). This CDR3 is built from 15 residues. CDR3 bases: TGTGCCACCAGCTACCTTAGGGGGCTCGATTCACCCCTCCACTTT. This gives the protein CATSYLRGLDSPLHF.

This clonotype was detected only a few times. This sequence joins TRBV30 and TRBJ2-1; the match to TRBD2 covers 11 bases. The CDR3 covers 16 residues. Unmatched junction bases numbered 10, after V lost 1 base and J lost 8 bases. Germline V gene data show CDR1 as GTSNPN and CDR2 as SVGIG (reference sequence). CDR3 DNA: TGTGCCTGGAGTGATAGACTAGCGGGGTTAGGATATGAGCAGTTCTTC. This translates into CAWSDRLAGLGYEQFF.

The chain couples TRBV15 to TRBJ1-1; TRBD1 matches 8 bases. Germline lookup yields CDR1 LNHNV and CDR2 YYDKDF (reference sequence). Losses at the gene ends were 1 base for V and 6 bases for J; bases not matched to a gene: 13. The CDR3 length is 17 residues. This chain's CDR3 is CATSRGQGHTGRSEAFF. The CDR3 DNA is TGTGCCACCAGCAGAGGACAGGGGCATACGGGGAGATCTGAAGCTTTCTTT. Filled out from reference TRBV15 and TRBJ1-1, the complete variable domain reads DAMVIQNPRYQVTQFGKPVTLSCSQTLNHNVMYWYQQKSSQAPKLLFHYYDKDFNNEADTPDNFQSRRPNTSFCFLDIRSPGLGDTAMYLCATSRGQGHTGRSEAFFGQGTRLTVV.

The CDR3 DNA is TGTGCCAGCAGTTTACGCCGGGACAGGGGGAATGGCTACACCTTC. Translation: CASSLRRDRGNGYTF. This chain connects TRBV27 to TRBJ1-2; 11 bases agree with TRBD1. Germline V gene lookup returns CDR1 MNHEY and CDR2 SMNVEV (reference sequence). Germline trimming cut 2 bases from V and 6 bases from J; bases unmatched to any gene: 5. CDR3 length: 15 residues.

The gene calls are TRBV5-1 and TRBJ1-5; D unclear. The V end lost 0 bases, the J end lost 0 bases, and 10 bases lay between the germline ends. CDR1 SGHRS and CDR2 YFSETQ come from the germline V gene. CDR3 length: 16 amino acids. The CDR3: CASSLGLMNSNQPQHF. CDR3 DNA sequence: TGCGCCAGCAGCTTGGGGTTGATGAATAGCAATCAGCCCCAGCATTTT.